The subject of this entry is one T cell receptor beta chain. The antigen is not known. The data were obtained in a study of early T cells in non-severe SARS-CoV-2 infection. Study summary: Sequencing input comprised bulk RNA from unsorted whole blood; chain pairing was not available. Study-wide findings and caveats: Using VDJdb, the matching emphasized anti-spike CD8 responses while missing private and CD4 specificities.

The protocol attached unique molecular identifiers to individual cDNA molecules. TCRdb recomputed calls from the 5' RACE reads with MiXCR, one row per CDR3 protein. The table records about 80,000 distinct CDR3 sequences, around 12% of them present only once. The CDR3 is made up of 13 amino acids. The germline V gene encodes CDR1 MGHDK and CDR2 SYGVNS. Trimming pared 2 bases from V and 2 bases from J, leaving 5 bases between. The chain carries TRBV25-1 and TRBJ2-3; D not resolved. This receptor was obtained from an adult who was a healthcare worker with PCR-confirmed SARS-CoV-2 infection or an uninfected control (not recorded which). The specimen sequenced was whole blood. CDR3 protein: CASSELVTDTQYF. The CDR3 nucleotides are TGTGCCAGCAGTGAACTGGTCACAGATACGCAGTATTTT.